One and the same sample provided the 6 T cell receptor beta chains below, sequenced in a study. TCRdb independently ran MiXCR on the RT-PCR reads; one entry per CDR3 protein. The repertoire includes more than 550,000 distinct CDR3 sequences, about 14% of them detected once, and about 3.6% sits in the top ten. The sample taken for sequencing was memory CD4+ T cells from blood. These TCRs come from a female donor in good health, serving as a healthy control.

V usage is TRBV20-1 and J usage is TRBJ2-2, with 9 bases identical to TRBD2. V lost 5 bases to trimming and J lost 7 bases; unmatched junction nucleotides: 8. Germline values: CDR1 DFQATT, CDR2 SNEGSKA (reference sequence). The CDR3 is made up of 14 amino acids. The CDR3 sequence: CSAAGGPTIGELFF. The CDR3 coding sequence is TGCAGTGCTGCGGGGGGGCCGACGATCGGGGAGCTGTTTTTT.

This clonotype came up many times. The chain recombines TRBV20-1 with TRBJ1-5; D gene ambiguous. The germline V gene has CDR1 DFQATT and CDR2 SNEGSKA (reference sequence). This CDR3 is 12 amino acids long. Deletions cut 6 bases from V and 5 bases from J, with 11 bases between. The DNA of the CDR3 is TGCAGTGCCCACTCCCCAGATCAGCCCCAGCATTTT. Its translation: CSAHSPDQPQHF.

The chain uses TRBV7-6 and TRBJ1-4; TRBD1 agrees at 8 bases. The junction had 11 bases not matched to a gene; V was cut back by 2 bases and J by 6 bases. This CDR3 region has 17 residues. Germline CDR1 and CDR2: SGHVS and FNYEAQ. The CDR3 DNA sequence: TGTGCCAGCAGCTTAAAAGGGGTATTACAGGGGGATGAAAAACTGTTTTTT. Its translation is CASSLKGVLQGDEKLFF. Complete variable domain (other parts from reference TRBV7-6 and TRBJ1-4): GAGVSQSPRYKVTKRGQDVALRCDPISGHVSLYWYRQALGQGPEFLTYFNYEAQQDKSGLPNDRFSAERPEGSISTLTIQRTEQRDSAMYRCASSLKGVLQGDEKLFFGSGTQLSVL.

This clonotype was seen at least ten times. V gene TRBV27 combines with J gene TRBJ2-7; 8 nucleotides agree with TRBD1. The CDR3 is 14 residues long. V shed 7 bases and J 2 bases; nucleotides not matched to a gene: 7. Germline assignment: CDR1 MNHEY and CDR2 SMNVEV (reference sequence). CDR3 loop: CASTRTGPPYEQYF. The CDR3 nucleotides read TGTGCCAGCACGCGGACAGGGCCCCCCTACGAGCAGTACTTC.

This clonotype was detected many times. The chain carries TRBV6-2 or TRBV6-3 and TRBJ2-3; D might be TRBD2 (5 bases). The CDR3 consists of 14 residues. Trimming took 8 bases from V and 4 from J, leaving 16 bases between them. The V gene's germline CDR1 is MNHEY and CDR2 SVGEGT. The CDR3 sequence is CASGENGVPDTQYF. CDR3 bases: TGTGCCAGCGGGGAGAACGGGGTCCCAGATACGCAGTATTTT.

This clonotype was seen a few times. The chain uses TRBV12-3 or TRBV12-4 and TRBJ1-4; D may be TRBD1 (5 bases). V gave up 8 bases and J gave up 7 bases, with 11 bases separating them. This CDR3 spans 12 amino acids. In nucleotides, the CDR3 is TGTGCCAGCGCGCAGGGAAGTGAAAAACTGTTTTTT. Amino acid sequence: CASAQGSEKLFF.